This T cell receptor beta chain comes out of a study of T cell repertoires in cytomegalovirus infection. Of note for this clonotype: What it binds is unknown.

V lost 3 bases, J lost 0 bases, and 9 bases lay in between. Germline CDR1 SGDLS, CDR2 YYNGEE. The CDR3 runs to 14 residues. TCRdb called the reads again in MiXCR, with one record for every CDR3 protein. The repertoire holds about 100,000 distinct CDR3 sequences, with approximately 32% as singletons. Here the sequenced sample was CD8+ T cells from cultured PBMCs, taken from culture after CMV antigen stimulation. The clonotype comes from a human donor in good health (CMV status not recorded). Some clones in this sample may be carry-over from other donors' samples. This sequence joins TRBV9 and TRBJ1-1; D call uncertain. Here the CDR3 reads CASSAGRMNTEAFF. The CDR3 nucleotides read TGTGCCAGCAGCGCGGGCCGGATGAACACTGAAGCTTTCTTT.